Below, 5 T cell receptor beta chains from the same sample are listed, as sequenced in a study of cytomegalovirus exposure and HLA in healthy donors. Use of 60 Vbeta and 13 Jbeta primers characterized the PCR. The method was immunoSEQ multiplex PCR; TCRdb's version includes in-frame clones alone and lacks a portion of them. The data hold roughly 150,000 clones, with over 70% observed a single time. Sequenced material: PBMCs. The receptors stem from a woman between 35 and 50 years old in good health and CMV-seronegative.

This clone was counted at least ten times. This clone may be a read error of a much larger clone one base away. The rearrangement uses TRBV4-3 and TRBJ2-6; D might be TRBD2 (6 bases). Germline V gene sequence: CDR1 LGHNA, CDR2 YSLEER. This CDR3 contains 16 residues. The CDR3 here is CASSPSEGSGANGLTF. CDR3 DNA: TGCGCCAGCAGCCCTAGCGAGGGCTCTGGGGCCAACGGCCTGACTTTC.

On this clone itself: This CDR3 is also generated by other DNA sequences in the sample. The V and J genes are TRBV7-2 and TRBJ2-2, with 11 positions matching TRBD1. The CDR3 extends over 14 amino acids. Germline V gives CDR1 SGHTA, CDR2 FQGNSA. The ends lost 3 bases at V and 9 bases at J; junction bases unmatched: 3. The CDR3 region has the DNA TGTGCCAGCAGCTTGGACAGGGGGCAGAGGGAGCTGTTTTTT. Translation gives CASSLDRGQRELFF. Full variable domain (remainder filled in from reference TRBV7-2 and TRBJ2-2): GAGVSQSPSNKVTEKGKDVELRCDPISGHTALYWYRQSLGQGLEFLIYFQGNSAPDKSGLPSDRFSAERTGGSVSTLTIQRTQQEDSAVYLCASSLDRGQRELFFGEGSRLTVL.

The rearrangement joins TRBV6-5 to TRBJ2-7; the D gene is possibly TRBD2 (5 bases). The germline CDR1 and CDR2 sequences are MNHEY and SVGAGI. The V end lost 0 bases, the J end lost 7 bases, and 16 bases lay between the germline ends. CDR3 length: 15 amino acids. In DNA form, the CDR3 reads TGTGCCAGCAGTTACTCGTGGGGTAGTAGCGCTGAGCAGTACTTC. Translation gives CASSYSWGSSAEQYF.

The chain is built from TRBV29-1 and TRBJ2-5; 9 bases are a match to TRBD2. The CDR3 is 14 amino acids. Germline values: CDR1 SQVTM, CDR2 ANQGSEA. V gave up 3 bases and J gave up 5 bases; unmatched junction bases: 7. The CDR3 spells CSVEGRREGETQYF. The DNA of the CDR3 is TGCAGCGTTGAGGGTAGGCGGGAGGGTGAGACCCAGTACTTC.

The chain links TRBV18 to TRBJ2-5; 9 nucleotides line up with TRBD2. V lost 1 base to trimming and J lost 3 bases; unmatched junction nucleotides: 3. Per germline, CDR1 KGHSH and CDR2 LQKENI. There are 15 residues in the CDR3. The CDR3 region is CASSPRSSGEETQYF. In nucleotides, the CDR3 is TGTGCCAGCTCACCACGGTCTAGCGGGGAAGAGACCCAGTACTTC.